The clone carrying this T cell receptor (beta chain) was detected a few times. This sample is part of a study of T cells in Graves' hyperthyroidism and ophthalmopathy. The CDR3 is 15 residues long. The V segment lost 6 bases and the J segment 7 bases; nucleotides outside the gene matches: 12. CDR1 is MNHNS, CDR2 SASEGT, per germline. TCR beta CDR3 regions were amplified from RNA. HTBI primers were used for first-round RT-PCR of the TCR CDR3. Each CDR3 protein is one row after TCRdb ran MiXCR on the multiplex PCR reads. The repertoire holds around 600,000 distinct CDR3 sequences, with 12% to 15% as singletons.

The rearrangement uses TRBV6-1 and TRBJ2-7; 10 bases match TRBD2. This sequence originates from a young woman with Graves' ophthalmopathy. The sample comprised blood. The CDR3 DNA sequence: TGTGCCAGCAGAGAGCGGAGCGGGAGGGCCGGGGAGCAGTACTTC. Its protein product is CASRERSGRAGEQYF.